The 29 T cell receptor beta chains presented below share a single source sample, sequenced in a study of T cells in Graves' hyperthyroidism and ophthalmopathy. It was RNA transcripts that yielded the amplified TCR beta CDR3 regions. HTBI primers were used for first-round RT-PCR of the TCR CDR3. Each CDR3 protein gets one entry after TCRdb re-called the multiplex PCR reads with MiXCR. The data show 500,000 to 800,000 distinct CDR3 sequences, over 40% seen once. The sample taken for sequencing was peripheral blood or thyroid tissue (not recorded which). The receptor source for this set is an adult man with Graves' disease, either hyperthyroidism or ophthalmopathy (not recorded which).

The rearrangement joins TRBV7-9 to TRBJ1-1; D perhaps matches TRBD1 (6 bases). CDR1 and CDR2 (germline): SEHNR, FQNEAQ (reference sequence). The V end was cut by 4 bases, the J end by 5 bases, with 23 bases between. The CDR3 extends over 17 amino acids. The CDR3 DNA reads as TGTGCCAGCAGCTACTTAGACGGGAAGGGGGAGAGGACTGAAGCTTTCTTT. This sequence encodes CASSYLDGKGERTEAFF.

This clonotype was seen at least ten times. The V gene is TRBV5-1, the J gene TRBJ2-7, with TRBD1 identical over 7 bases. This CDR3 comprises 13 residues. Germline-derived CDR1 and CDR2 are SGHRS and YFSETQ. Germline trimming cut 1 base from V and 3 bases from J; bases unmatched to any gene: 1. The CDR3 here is CASSLTGVYEQYF. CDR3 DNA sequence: TGCGCCAGCAGCTTGACAGGGGTCTACGAGCAGTACTTC.

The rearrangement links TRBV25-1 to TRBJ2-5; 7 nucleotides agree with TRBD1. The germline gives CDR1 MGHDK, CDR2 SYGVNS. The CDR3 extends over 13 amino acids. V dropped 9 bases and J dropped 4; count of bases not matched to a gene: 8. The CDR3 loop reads CASAPNRGETQYF. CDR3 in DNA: TGTGCCAGTGCTCCGAACAGGGGAGAGACCCAGTACTTC.

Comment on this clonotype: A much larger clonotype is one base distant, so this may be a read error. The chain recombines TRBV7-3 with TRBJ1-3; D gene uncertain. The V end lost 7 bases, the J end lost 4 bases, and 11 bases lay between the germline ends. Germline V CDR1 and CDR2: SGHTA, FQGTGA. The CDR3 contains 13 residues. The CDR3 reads CASIYSQGNTIYF. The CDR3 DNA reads TGTGCCAGCATCTACTCACAGGGAAACACCATATATTTT.

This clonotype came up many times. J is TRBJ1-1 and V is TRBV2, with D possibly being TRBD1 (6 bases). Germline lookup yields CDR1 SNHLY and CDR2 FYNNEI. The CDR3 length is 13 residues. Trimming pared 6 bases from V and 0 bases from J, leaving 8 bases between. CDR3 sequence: CASRDSVNTEAFF. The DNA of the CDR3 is TGTGCCAGCAGGGACAGCGTGAACACTGAAGCTTTCTTT. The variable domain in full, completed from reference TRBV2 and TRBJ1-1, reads EPEVTQTPSHQVTQMGQEVILRCVPISNHLYFYWYRQILGQKVEFLVSFYNNEISEKSEIFDDQFSVERPDGSNFTLKIRSTKLEDSAMYFCASRDSVNTEAFFGQGTRLTVV.

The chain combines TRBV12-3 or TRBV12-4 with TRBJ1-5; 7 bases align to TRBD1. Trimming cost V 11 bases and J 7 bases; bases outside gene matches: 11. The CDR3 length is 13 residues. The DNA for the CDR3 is TGTGCCCAGAGTGAAGGGGGCTGGCAGCCCCAGCATTTT. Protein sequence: CAQSEGGWQPQHF.

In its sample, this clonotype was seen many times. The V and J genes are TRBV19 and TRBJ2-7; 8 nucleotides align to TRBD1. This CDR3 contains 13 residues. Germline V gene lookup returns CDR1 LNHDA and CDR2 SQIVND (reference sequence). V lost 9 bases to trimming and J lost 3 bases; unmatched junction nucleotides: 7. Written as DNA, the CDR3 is TGTGCCAGCAGCCGACAGGGGAACTACGAGCAGTACTTC. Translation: CASSRQGNYEQYF.

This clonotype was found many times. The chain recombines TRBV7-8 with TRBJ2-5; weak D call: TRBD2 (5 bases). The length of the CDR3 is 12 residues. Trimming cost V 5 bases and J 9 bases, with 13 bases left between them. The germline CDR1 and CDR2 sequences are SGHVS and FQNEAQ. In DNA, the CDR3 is TGTGCCAGCAGCCTGGCGGGTGGGGCCCAGTACTTC. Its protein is CASSLAGGAQYF. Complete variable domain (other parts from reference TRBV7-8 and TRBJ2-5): GAGVSQSPRYKVAKRGQDVALRCDPISGHVSLFWYQQALGQGPEFLTYFQNEAQLDKSGLPSDRFFAERPEGSVSTLKIQRTQQEDSAVYLCASSLAGGAQYFGPGTRLLVL.

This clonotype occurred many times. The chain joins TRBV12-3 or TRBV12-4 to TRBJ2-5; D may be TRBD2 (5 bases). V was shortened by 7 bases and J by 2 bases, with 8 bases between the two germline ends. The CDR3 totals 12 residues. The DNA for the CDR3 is TGTGCCAGCACTGGCGGGCAAGAGACCCAGTACTTC. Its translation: CASTGGQETQYF.

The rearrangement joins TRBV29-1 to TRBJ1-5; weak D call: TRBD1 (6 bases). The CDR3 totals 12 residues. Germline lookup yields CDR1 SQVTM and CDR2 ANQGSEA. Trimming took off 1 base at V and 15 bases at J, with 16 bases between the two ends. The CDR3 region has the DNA TGCAGCGTTGAAGGGCAGGGGCAGGGGAGGCATTTT. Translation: CSVEGQGQGRHF.

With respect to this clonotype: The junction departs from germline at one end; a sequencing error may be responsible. Written as DNA, the CDR3 is TGTGCCAGCAGTGAGGGGGACAGGGGGCCGGACGAGACCCAGTACTTC. Its translation is CASSEGDRGPDETQYF. This sequence joins TRBV24-1 and TRBJ2-5; 12 positions agree with TRBD1. The germline CDR1 and CDR2 sequences are KGHDR and SFDVKD. This CDR3 contains 16 residues.

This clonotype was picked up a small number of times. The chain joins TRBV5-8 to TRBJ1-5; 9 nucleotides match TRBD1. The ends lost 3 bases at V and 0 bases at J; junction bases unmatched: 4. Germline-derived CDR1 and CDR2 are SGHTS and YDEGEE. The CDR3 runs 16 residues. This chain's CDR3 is CASSSTGGNSNQPQHF. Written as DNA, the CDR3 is TGTGCCAGCAGCTCGACAGGGGGGAATAGCAATCAGCCCCAGCATTTT.

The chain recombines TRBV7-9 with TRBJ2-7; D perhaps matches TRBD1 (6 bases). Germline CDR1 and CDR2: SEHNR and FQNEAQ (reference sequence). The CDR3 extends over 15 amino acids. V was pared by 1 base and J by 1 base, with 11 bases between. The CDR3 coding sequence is TGTGCCAGCAGCTTAGGTGCAGGGGCATCCTACGAGCAGTACTTC. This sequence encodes CASSLGAGASYEQYF.

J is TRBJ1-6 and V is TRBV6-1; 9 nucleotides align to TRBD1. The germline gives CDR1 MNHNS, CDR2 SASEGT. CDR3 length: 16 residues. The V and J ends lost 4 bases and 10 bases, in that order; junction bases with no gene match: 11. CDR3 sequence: CASSASRDRVGSPLHF. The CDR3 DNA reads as TGTGCCAGCAGTGCTTCCCGGGACAGGGTTGGGTCACCCCTCCACTTT.

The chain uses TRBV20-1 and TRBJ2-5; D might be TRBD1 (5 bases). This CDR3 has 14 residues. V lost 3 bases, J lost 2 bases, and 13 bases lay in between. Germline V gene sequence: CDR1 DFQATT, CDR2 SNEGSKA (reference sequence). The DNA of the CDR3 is TGCAGTGCTAGGATAAGACAGCCACAAGAGACCCAGTACTTC. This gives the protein CSARIRQPQETQYF.

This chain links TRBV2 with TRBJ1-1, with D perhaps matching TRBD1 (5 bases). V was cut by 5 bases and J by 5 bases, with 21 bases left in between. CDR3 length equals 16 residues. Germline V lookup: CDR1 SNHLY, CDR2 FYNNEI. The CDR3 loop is CASSSGTPTEKTEAFF. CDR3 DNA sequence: TGTGCCAGCAGTTCCGGGACCCCTACGGAGAAGACTGAAGCTTTCTTT.

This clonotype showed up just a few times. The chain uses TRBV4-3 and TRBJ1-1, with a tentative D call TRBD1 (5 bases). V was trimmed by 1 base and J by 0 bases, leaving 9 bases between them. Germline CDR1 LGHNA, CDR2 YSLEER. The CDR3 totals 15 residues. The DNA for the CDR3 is TGCGCCAGCAGCCAAGGGCAGGGCCTGAACACTGAAGCTTTCTTT. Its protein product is CASSQGQGLNTEAFF.

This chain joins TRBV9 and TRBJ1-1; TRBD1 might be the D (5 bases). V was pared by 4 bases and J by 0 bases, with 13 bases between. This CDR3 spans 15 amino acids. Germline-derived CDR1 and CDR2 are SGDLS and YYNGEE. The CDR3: CASSQGTGMNTEAFF. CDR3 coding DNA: TGTGCCAGCAGCCAGGGAACGGGGATGAACACTGAAGCTTTCTTT.

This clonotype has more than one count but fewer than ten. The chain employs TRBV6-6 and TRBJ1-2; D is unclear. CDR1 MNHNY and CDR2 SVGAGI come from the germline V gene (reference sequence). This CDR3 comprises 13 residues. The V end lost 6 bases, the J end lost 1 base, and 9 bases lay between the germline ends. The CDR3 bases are TGTGCCAGCAGCTACAACTATAACTATGGCTACACCTTC. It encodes CASSYNYNYGYTF.

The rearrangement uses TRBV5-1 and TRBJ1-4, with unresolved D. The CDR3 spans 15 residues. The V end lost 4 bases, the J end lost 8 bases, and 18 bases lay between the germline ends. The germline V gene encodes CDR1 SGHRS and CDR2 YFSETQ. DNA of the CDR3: TGCGCCAGCAGCATCAACTCAATACCCAACGAAAAACTGTTTTTT. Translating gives CASSINSIPNEKLFF.

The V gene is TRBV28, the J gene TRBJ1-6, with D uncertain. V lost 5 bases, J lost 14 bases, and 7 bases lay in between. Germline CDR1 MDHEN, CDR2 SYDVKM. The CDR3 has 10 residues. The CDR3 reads CASSSGALHF. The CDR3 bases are TGTGCCAGCAGTAGCGGAGCCCTCCACTTT.

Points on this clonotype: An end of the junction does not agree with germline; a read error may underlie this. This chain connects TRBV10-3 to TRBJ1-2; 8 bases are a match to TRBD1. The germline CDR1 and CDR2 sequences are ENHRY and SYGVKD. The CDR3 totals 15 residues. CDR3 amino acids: CASSPQGGNDYGYTF. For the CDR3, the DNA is TGTGCCAGCAGTCCACAGGGGGGGAACGACTATGGCTACACCTTC.

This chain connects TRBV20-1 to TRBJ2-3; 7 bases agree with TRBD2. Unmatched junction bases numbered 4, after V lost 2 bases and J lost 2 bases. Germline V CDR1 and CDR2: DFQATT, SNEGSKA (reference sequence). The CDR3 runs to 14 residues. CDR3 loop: CSARYGTTTDTQYF. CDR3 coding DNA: TGCAGTGCTAGATATGGGACTACCACAGATACGCAGTATTTT.

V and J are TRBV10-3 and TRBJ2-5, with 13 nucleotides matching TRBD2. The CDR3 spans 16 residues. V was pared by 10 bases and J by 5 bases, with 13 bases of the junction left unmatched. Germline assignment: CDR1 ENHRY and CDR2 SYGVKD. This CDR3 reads CASSTGLAGAGETQYF. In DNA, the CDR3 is TGTGCCAGCAGCACCGGACTAGCGGGAGCCGGGGAGACCCAGTACTTC.

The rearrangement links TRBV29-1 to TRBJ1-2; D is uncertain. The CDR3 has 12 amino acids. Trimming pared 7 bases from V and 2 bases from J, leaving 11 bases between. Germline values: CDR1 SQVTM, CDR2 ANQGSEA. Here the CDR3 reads CSEGSSNYGYTF. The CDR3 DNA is TGCAGCGAAGGTAGTTCCAACTATGGCTACACCTTC.

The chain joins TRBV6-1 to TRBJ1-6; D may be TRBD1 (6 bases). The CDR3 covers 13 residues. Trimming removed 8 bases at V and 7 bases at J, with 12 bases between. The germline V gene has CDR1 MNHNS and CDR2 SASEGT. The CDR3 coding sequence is TGTGCCAGCCGCCGGGGGCTGAATTCACCCCTCCACTTT. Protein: CASRRGLNSPLHF.

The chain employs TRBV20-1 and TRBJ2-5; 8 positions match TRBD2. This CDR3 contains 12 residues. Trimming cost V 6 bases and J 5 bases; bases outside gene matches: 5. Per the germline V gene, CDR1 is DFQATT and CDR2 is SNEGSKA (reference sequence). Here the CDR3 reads CSALAGTETQYF. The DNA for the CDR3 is TGCAGTGCGTTAGCGGGGACGGAGACCCAGTACTTC.

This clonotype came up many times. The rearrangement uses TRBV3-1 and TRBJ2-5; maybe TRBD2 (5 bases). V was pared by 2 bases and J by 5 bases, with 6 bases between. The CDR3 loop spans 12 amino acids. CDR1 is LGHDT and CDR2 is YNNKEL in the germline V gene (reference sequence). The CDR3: CASSQWTETQYF. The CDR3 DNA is TGTGCCAGCAGCCAATGGACTGAGACCCAGTACTTC.

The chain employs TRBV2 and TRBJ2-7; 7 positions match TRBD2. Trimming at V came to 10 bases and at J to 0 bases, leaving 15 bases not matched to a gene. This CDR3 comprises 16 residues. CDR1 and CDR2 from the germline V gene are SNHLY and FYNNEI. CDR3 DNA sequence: TGTGCCACCGGGGCGGCTAGCGGCGGGAGCTCCTACGAGCAGTACTTC. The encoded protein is CATGAASGGSSYEQYF.